This entry concerns a single T cell receptor beta chain. The antigen is undetermined. This entry comes from a study of cytomegalovirus exposure and HLA in healthy donors. Study results and caveats: In a later analysis, common viral pathogens appeared linked to several of the most significant clusters. In vitro experiments confirmed that a few CMV-associated chains were specific for CMV antigens.

Trimming took 7 bases from V and 2 from J; bases not matched to a gene: 6. CDR1 is SGHRS, CDR2 YFSETQ, per germline. This CDR3 region has 15 residues. Primers: 60 Vbeta forward and 13 Jbeta reverse. TCRdb's table, derived via immunoSEQ multiplex PCR, lists solely in-frame clones and lacks some. The repertoire holds approximately 150,000 clones, with roughly 76% as singletons. The clonotype was recovered from a man in his 60s in good health and CMV-seronegative. The V call is TRBV5-1, the J call TRBJ2-2; TRBD2 agrees at 9 bases. Source material: PBMCs. CDR3 nucleotide sequence: TGCGCCAGCGCTCTAGCGGGGATTAACACCGGGGAGCTGTTTTTT. Protein: CASALAGINTGELFF.